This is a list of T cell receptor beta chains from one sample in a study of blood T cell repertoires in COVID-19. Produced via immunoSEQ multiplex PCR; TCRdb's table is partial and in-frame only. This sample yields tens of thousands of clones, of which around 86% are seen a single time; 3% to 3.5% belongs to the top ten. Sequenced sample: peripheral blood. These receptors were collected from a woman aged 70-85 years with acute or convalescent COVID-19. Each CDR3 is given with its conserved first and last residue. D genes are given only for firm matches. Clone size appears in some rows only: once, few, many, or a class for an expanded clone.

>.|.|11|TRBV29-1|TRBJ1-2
CSVGDNYGYTF
TGCAGCGTTGGCGATAACTATGGCTACACCTTC
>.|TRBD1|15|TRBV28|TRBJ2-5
CASSLWGTGKETQYF
TGTGCCAGCAGTTTATGGGGGACAGGGAAAGAGACCCAGTACTTC
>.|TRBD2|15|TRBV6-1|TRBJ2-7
CASSDQAGGPYEQYF
TGTGCCAGCAGTGATCAAGCGGGAGGGCCTTACGAGCAGTACTTC
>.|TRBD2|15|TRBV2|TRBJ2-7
CASKLPGTSSYEQYF
TGTGCCAGCAAGCTTCCCGGGACTAGCTCCTACGAGCAGTACTTC
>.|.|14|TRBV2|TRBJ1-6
CASDGLGGESPLHF
TGTGCCAGCGACGGCTTAGGGGGGGAATCACCCCTCCACTTT
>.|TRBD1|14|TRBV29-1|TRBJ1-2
CSVEDRGQPYGYTF
TGCAGCGTTGAAGACCGGGGACAGCCCTATGGCTACACCTTC
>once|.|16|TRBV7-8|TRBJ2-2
CASSPLLRGNTGELFF
TGTGCCAGCAGCCCGCTTTTGCGGGGGAACACCGGGGAGCTGTTTTTT
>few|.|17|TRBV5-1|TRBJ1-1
CASSLALTAGPNTEAFF
TGCGCCAGCAGCTTGGCTTTGACAGCCGGTCCGAACACTGAAGCTTTCTTT
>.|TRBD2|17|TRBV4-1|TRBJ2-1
CASSQDKTSGRPNEQFF
TGCGCCAGCAGCCAGGACAAAACTAGCGGGCGTCCAAATGAGCAGTTCTTC
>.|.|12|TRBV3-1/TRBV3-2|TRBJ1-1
CASSQVAGEAFF
TGTGCCAGCAGCCAAGTTGCCGGGGAAGCTTTCTTT
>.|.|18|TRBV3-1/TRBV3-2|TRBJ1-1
CASSQGLGGRGANTEAFF
TGTGCCAGCAGCCAAGGCCTGGGAGGGAGGGGGGCCAACACTGAAGCTTTCTTT
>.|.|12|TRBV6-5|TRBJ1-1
CASYRGNTEAFF
TGTGCCAGCTATAGGGGGAACACTGAAGCTTTCTTT
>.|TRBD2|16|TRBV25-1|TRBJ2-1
CASSEWTSGAYNEQFF
TGTGCCAGCAGTGAATGGACTAGCGGGGCCTACAATGAGCAGTTCTTC
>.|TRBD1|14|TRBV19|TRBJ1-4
CASRTGQGNEKLFF
TGTGCCAGTAGAACGGGACAGGGGAATGAAAAACTGTTTTTT
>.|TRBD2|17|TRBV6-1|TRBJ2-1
CASSEGLAGGPYNEQFF
TGTGCCAGCAGTGAGGGACTAGCGGGGGGACCGTACAATGAGCAGTTCTTC
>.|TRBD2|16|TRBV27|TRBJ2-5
CASSLEGGIIGETQYF
TGTGCCAGCAGTTTAGAGGGAGGGATCATCGGAGAGACCCAGTACTTC
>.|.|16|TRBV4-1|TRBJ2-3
CASSQDSSSGTDTQYF
TGCGCCAGCAGCCAAGACTCGTCTAGCGGCACAGATACGCAGTATTTT
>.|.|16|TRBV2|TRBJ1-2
CASRRLGQNTNYGYTF
TGTGCCAGCAGGAGACTCGGACAGAATACTAACTATGGCTACACCTTC
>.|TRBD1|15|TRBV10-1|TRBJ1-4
CASSDVPGQREKLFF
TGCGCCAGCAGCGACGTCCCGGGACAGAGGGAAAAACTGTTTTTT
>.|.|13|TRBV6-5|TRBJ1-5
CASNMGTTQPQHF
TGTGCCAGCAATATGGGGACAACCCAGCCCCAGCATTTT
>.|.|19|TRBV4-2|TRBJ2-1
CASSPALGARGASYNEQFF
TGTGCCAGCAGCCCTGCTCTCGGGGCGCGGGGAGCCTCCTACAATGAGCAATTCTTC
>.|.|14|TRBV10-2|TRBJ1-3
CASMETGSGNTIYF
TGCGCCAGCATGGAGACCGGCTCTGGAAACACCATATATTTT
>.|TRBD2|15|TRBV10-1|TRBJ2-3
CASSELAGGLDTQYF
TGCGCCAGCAGTGAGCTAGCGGGAGGTTTGGATACGCAGTATTTT
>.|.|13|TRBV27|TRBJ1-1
CASSLFWNTEAFF
TGTGCCAGCAGTTTATTCTGGAACACTGAAGCTTTCTTT
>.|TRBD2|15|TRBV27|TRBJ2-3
CASSFDRGGTDTQYF
TGTGCCAGCAGTTTCGATCGGGGGGGCACAGATACGCAGTATTTT
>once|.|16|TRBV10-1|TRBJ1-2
CASSESTGVTRYGYTF
TGCGCCAGCAGTGAGTCAACCGGGGTAACGCGCTATGGCTACACCTTC
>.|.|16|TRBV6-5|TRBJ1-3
CASSLRTPYSGNTIYF
TGTGCCAGCAGTTTGAGGACACCTTACTCTGGAAACACCATATATTTT
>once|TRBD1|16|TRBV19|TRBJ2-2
CASSTRQGTVAGELFF
TGTGCCAGTAGTACCCGACAGGGGACGGTGGCCGGGGAGCTGTTTTTT
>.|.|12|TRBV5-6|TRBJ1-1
CASSSTTRVAFF
TGTGCCAGCAGCTCAACTACACGGGTTGCTTTCTTT
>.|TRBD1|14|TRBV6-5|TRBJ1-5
CASMKQGDDQPQHF
TGTGCCAGCATGAAACAGGGGGATGATCAGCCCCAGCATTTT
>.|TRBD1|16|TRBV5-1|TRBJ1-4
CASSLVLRDSNEKLFF
TGCGCCAGCAGCCTGGTTCTTCGGGACAGTAATGAAAAACTGTTTTTT
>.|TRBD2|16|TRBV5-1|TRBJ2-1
CASSLTSGGVINEQFF
TGCGCCAGCAGCTTGACTAGCGGGGGGGTGATCAATGAGCAGTTCTTC
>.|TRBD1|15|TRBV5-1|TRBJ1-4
CASSLYRGSGEKLFF
TGCGCCAGCAGCTTGTACAGGGGATCTGGTGAAAAACTGTTTTTT
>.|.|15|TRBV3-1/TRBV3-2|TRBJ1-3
CASSQADTSGNTIYF
TGTGCCAGCAGCCAAGCGGACACCTCTGGAAACACCATATATTTT
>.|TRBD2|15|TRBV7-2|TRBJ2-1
CASSLIAGGNNEQFF
TGTGCCAGCAGCCTAATAGCGGGGGGCAACAATGAGCAGTTCTTC
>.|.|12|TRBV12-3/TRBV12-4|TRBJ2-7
CASSREWGQQYF
TGTGCCAGCAGTCGAGAGTGGGGGCAGCAGTACTTC
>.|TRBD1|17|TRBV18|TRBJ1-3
CASSLGGQTLRGNTIYF
TGTGCCAGCTCACTCGGGGGACAGACTCTTCGGGGAAACACCATATATTTT
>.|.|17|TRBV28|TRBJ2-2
CASSPTLRTSNTGELFF
TGTGCCAGCAGCCCGACCCTCAGGACATCGAACACCGGGGAGCTGTTTTTT
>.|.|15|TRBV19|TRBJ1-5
CASSMEGGNTQPQHF
TGTGCCAGTAGTATGGAGGGGGGGAATACTCAGCCCCAGCATTTT
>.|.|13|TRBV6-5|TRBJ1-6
CASSGLYNSPLHF
TGTGCCAGCAGCGGACTGTATAATTCACCCCTCCACTTT
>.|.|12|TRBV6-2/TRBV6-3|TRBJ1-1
CASSTTSTEAFF
TGTGCCAGCAGCACTACAAGTACCGAAGCTTTCTTT
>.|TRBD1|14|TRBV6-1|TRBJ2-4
CASSEGDSANIQYF
TGTGCCAGCAGTGAAGGGGACAGCGCAAACATTCAGTACTTC
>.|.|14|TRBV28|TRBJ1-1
CASQTPRGVPEAFF
TGTGCCAGCCAAACCCCCCGGGGGGTCCCTGAAGCTTTCTTT